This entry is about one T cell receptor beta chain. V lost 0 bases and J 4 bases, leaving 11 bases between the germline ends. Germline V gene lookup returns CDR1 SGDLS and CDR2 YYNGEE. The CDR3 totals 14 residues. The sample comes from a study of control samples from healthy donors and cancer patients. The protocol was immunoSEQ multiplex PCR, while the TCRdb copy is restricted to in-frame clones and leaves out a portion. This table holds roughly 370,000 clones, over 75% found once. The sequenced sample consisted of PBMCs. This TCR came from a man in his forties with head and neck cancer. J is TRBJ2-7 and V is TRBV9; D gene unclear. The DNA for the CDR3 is TGTGCCAGCAGCGTAGCTCCCAATACGTACGAGCAGTACTTC. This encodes CASSVAPNTYEQYF.